These T cell receptor beta chains were read from a single sample in a study of tumor-infiltrating lymphocytes in localized non-small cell lung cancer. Sequenced by immunoSEQ multiplex PCR; TCRdb stores in-frame clones only, minus some. Altogether 13,000 or so clones are present, roughly 82% being singletons, with the ten largest covering around 12%. The sample taken for sequencing was uninvolved lung tissue not adjacent to the tumor. The receptor set was obtained from a human donor with non-small cell lung cancer. Both conserved end residues are part of each CDR3. Fields, in order: D gene, CDR3 length, J gene, V gene, clone size, CDR3 DNA, CDR3 protein. D genes are given only for firm matches. Clone size is not always given. Where it is, it says once, few, many or a class for expanded clones.

.,15,TRBJ1-6,TRBV6-6,.,TGTGCCAGCAGTTACTCGATCCAGGGGAATTCACCCCTCCACTTT,CASSYSIQGNSPLHF
.,16,TRBJ2-7,TRBV6-1,.,TGTGCCAGCAGTGAAGACGGAGGGGAAGGGGCCTACGAGCAGTACTTC,CASSEDGGEGAYEQYF
.,15,TRBJ2-3,TRBV5-1,.,TGCGCCAGCAGCTTGGGGCAGGGGAGCACAGATACGCAGTATTTT,CASSLGQGSTDTQYF
TRBD1,16,TRBJ1-6,TRBV7-9,.,TGTGCCAGCAGCCCCCGGGGGACAGGGAATAATTCACCCCTCCACTTT,CASSPRGTGNNSPLHF
.,15,TRBJ2-1,TRBV19,.,TGTGCCAGTAGTATAGGGAGCCGTTCCTACAATGAGCAGTTCTTC,CASSIGSRSYNEQFF
TRBD1,14,TRBJ1-3,TRBV10-3,.,TGTGCCATCACGACAGGGGGAAGCGGAAACACCATATATTTT,CAITTGGSGNTIYF
.,16,TRBJ1-2,TRBV10-3,.,TGTGCCATCAGTGGTTCGCCAGCTACATCTAACTATGGCTACACCTTC,CAISGSPATSNYGYTF
.,17,TRBJ2-3,TRBV7-2,.,TGTGCCAGCAACCGGGGGACAAGGGCTCAAATCACAGATACGCAGTATTTT,CASNRGTRAQITDTQYF
.,14,TRBJ2-2,TRBV6-5,large,TGTGCCAGCAGTTACCAACAGTACACCGGGGAGCTGTTTTTT,CASSYQQYTGELFF
TRBD2,16,TRBJ2-1,TRBV19,.,TGTGCCAGCAGTACCGTTCTGTTAGCGGGGGGCAATGAGCAGTTCTTC,CASSTVLLAGGNEQFF
.,15,TRBJ1-3,TRBV7-9,.,TGTGCCAGCACACAATCGGGGAACTCTGGAAACACCATATATTTT,CASTQSGNSGNTIYF
TRBD1,14,TRBJ1-4,TRBV30,.,TGTGCCTGGGACCAACAGGGGGCCGGGGAAAAACTGTTTTTT,CAWDQQGAGEKLFF
.,16,TRBJ1-3,TRBV19,.,TGTGCCAGTAGTGATACCGGCATGAGCTCTGGAAACACCATATATTTT,CASSDTGMSSGNTIYF
.,14,TRBJ2-4,TRBV7-2,.,TGTGCCAGCAGCCCAGGGATTTCTCGGAACATTCAGTACTTC,CASSPGISRNIQYF
.,13,TRBJ1-5,TRBV28,once,TGTGCCAGCAGGGTCCTTAGCAATCAGCCCCAGCATTTT,CASRVLSNQPQHF
.,13,TRBJ2-3,TRBV29-1,.,TGCAGCGTCGGTTGGAGGGGCGCAGATACGCAGTATTTT,CSVGWRGADTQYF
.,16,TRBJ1-3,TRBV6-1,.,TGTGCCAGCAGTGATCTGTACAAAACCTCTGGAAACACCATATATTTT,CASSDLYKTSGNTIYF
.,16,TRBJ2-6,TRBV28,.,TGTGCCAGCAGCCACAATTTAGCAACCGGGGCCAACGTCCTGACTTTC,CASSHNLATGANVLTF